Following are 7 T cell receptor beta chains from one sample sequenced in a study of OX40 agonist ivuxolimab in advanced cancers. Libraries were prepared by immunoSEQ multiplex PCR; TCRdb keeps only in-frame clonotypes and omits some of them. The profile shows 60,000 to 75,000 clones, roughly 84% of them singletons. The sample was CD4+ or CD8+ T cells sorted from blood, taken in a trial of the OX40 agonist ivuxolimab. The receptors shown here come from an adult with an advanced solid tumor such as melanoma, head and neck, liver or kidney cancer.

The V call is TRBV27, the J call TRBJ1-1; D call uncertain. The CDR3 has 12 amino acids. Germline-derived CDR1 and CDR2 are MNHEY and SMNVEV (reference sequence). V shed 1 base and J shed 9 bases, with 9 bases lying between them. The CDR3 protein is CASSLLFGQAFF. In nucleotides, the CDR3 is TGTGCCAGCAGTTTATTGTTCGGCCAAGCTTTCTTT.

V is TRBV7-9 and J is TRBJ1-2; D is unresolved. CDR3 length equals 12 residues. The V and J ends lost 2 bases and 11 bases respectively, with 12 bases between them. CDR1 is SEHNR, CDR2 FQNEAQ, per germline (reference sequence). CDR3 sequence: CASSLRASTYTF. DNA for the CDR3: TGTGCCAGCAGCTTAAGGGCATCCACGTACACCTTC.

CDR3 sequence reads: CASTLTGGSYEQYF. In nucleotides, the CDR3 is TGTGCCAGTACTCTAACGGGGGGGTCCTACGAGCAGTACTTC. V and J are TRBV19 and TRBJ2-7; TRBD2 agrees at 8 bases. V gave up 7 bases and J gave up 1 base; unmatched junction bases: 6. The germline CDR1 and CDR2 sequences are LNHDA and SQIVND (reference sequence). This CDR3 has 14 residues.

CDR3 amino acids: CASRVGGNRPQETQYF. The CDR3 nucleotides are TGTGCCAGTAGAGTCGGAGGGAACAGACCCCAAGAGACCCAGTACTTC. This rearrangement joins TRBV19 to TRBJ2-5; TRBD2 is a possible D gene (6 bases). The CDR3 has 16 amino acids. In germline, CDR1 is LNHDA, CDR2 SQIVND (reference sequence). V was shortened by 6 bases and J by 1 base, with 18 bases between the two germline ends.

This rearrangement joins TRBV11-3 to TRBJ2-2; unclear D gene. Germline loops: CDR1 SGHNT, CDR2 YENEEA. The CDR3 is 12 amino acids. V was pared by 5 bases and J by 4 bases, with 5 bases between. The CDR3 reads CASSQVTGELFF. CDR3 sequence (DNA): TGTGCCAGCAGCCAAGTCACCGGGGAGCTGTTTTTT.

The V call is TRBV28, the J call TRBJ1-6, with D uncertain. CDR1 is MDHEN, CDR2 SYDVKM, per germline. V shed 2 bases and J shed 0 bases, with 5 bases lying between them. The CDR3 is 15 residues long. The CDR3 sequence is CASSLPGSYNSPLHF. The DNA for the CDR3 is TGTGCCAGCAGTTTACCGGGCTCCTATAATTCACCCCTCCACTTT. Variable domain in full (rest from reference TRBV28 and TRBJ1-6): DVKVTQSSRYLVKRTGEKVFLECVQDMDHENMFWYRQDPGLGLRLIYFSYDVKMKEKGDIPEGYSVSREKKERFSLILESASTNQTSMYLCASSLPGSYNSPLHFGNGTRLTVT.

The chain joins TRBV27 to TRBJ1-1; 9 nucleotides line up with TRBD1. Unmatched junction bases numbered 8, after V lost 8 bases and J lost 4 bases. CDR1 and CDR2 from the germline V gene are MNHEY and SMNVEV (reference sequence). The CDR3 length is 14 residues. This chain's CDR3 is CASLPGQGVTEAFF. Here the CDR3 DNA reads TGTGCCAGCCTGCCGGGACAGGGAGTCACTGAAGCTTTCTTT.